This T cell receptor (beta chain) was obtained from a study of cytomegalovirus exposure and HLA in healthy donors. General study points: A later analysis showed TCR association rates differing by HLA locus, peaking at DRB1 and lowest at HLA-C. Later genetic work tied a missense DCLRE1C variant to beta-chain V and J trimming.

This PCR relied on a set of 60 Vbeta primers and 13 Jbeta primers. Libraries were prepared by immunoSEQ multiplex PCR; TCRdb keeps only in-frame clonotypes and omits some of them. The sample yields about 260,000 clones, roughly 86% seen once. As concerns this clone: Its antigen is undetermined.

This CDR3 spans 16 amino acids. Unmatched junction bases numbered 5, after V lost 1 base and J lost 3 bases. The V gene's germline CDR1 is SGHDT and CDR2 YYEEEE. Sequencing input: PBMCs. The receptor was isolated from a woman in her forties in good health and CMV-seropositive. This chain links TRBV5-6 with TRBJ2-2; 8 bases are shared with TRBD1. The CDR3 here is CASSLRTGRDTGELFF. In DNA, the CDR3 is TGTGCCAGCAGCTTGAGGACAGGGCGGGACACCGGGGAGCTGTTTTTT.